Shown below are 24 T cell receptor beta chains from a single sample sequenced in a study of molecular identifiers for immune sequencing clone quantification. TCRdb independently ran MiXCR on the PCR reads; one entry per CDR3 protein. The repertoire holds approximately 590,000 distinct CDR3 sequences, with approximately 24% as singletons. Material: naive CD8+ T cells from blood, with Jurkat cell RNA spiked in. As to subset: FACS-sorted CD8+CD4-CCR7+CD45RA+ naive T cells. The origin of the receptors is a human donor in good health. Some libraries in this study had Jurkat cell RNA spiked in.

The V gene is TRBV30, the J gene TRBJ1-3, with D unresolved. Germline assignment: CDR1 GTSNPN and CDR2 SVGIG (reference sequence). Trimming pared 3 bases from V and 3 bases from J, leaving 3 bases between. This CDR3 has 11 residues. CDR3 sequence: CAWRYGNTIYF. The CDR3 DNA reads as TGTGCCTGGAGGTATGGAAACACCATATATTTT.

This rearrangement joins TRBV2 to TRBJ2-1, with 9 nucleotides matching TRBD2. V shed 4 bases, J shed 5 bases, and the junction held 9 bases outside the gene matches. CDR1 is SNHLY and CDR2 is FYNNEI in the germline V gene. The CDR3 runs 16 residues. This chain's CDR3 is CASSALSLAGHNEQFF. CDR3 DNA sequence: TGTGCCAGCAGTGCTTTGAGCCTAGCGGGACACAATGAGCAGTTCTTC. Combining the CDR3 with reference TRBV2 and TRBJ2-1 gives the whole variable domain EPEVTQTPSHQVTQMGQEVILRCVPISNHLYFYWYRQILGQKVEFLVSFYNNEISEKSEIFDDQFSVERPDGSNFTLKIRSTKLEDSAMYFCASSALSLAGHNEQFFGPGTRLTVL.

Points on this clonotype: Being one base from a much bigger clone, this may be a read error. This chain joins TRBV24-1 and TRBJ2-3; D uncertain. Trimming removed 8 bases at V and 2 bases at J, with 13 bases between. This CDR3 is built from 14 residues. Looked up from germline, CDR1 is KGHDR and CDR2 is SFDVKD. The CDR3 spells CATIEGYNTDTQYF. CDR3 DNA sequence: TGTGCCACCATCGAAGGTTATAACACAGATACGCAGTATTTT.

This clonotype was recorded many times. The chain combines TRBV2 with TRBJ2-3; 7 bases align to TRBD2. Germline V CDR1 and CDR2: SNHLY, FYNNEI. Trimming at V came to 6 bases and at J to 0 bases, leaving 12 bases not matched to a gene. The CDR3 loop spans 17 amino acids. The DNA of the CDR3 is TGTGCCAGCAGCCACAACCCGGGACTACCAAGCACAGATACGCAGTATTTT. The encoded protein is CASSHNPGLPSTDTQYF.

A few counts support this clonotype. CDR3 loop: CASSPALAGVSEQYF. CDR3 in DNA: TGTGCCAGCAGTCCCGCCCTAGCGGGAGTTAGTGAGCAGTACTTC. This chain connects TRBV9 to TRBJ2-7; the match to TRBD2 covers 10 bases. From germline, CDR1 is SGDLS and CDR2 YYNGEE. The junction had 12 bases not matched to a gene; V was cut back by 5 bases and J by 7 bases. The CDR3 consists of 15 residues.

At least ten counts were recorded for this clonotype. V and J are TRBV9 and TRBJ2-3; the D gene could be TRBD1 or TRBD2 (6 bases each). V was shortened by 2 bases and J by 3 bases, with 16 bases between the two germline ends. This CDR3 region has 16 residues. Germline V lookup: CDR1 SGDLS, CDR2 YYNGEE. The CDR3 DNA follows: TGTGCCAGCAGCGTGAGACGGGAGCAGGGGACAGATACGCAGTATTTT. As protein: CASSVRREQGTDTQYF.

The V gene is TRBV30, the J gene TRBJ2-7; 7 bases line up with TRBD1. CDR1 GTSNPN and CDR2 SVGIG come from the germline V gene (reference sequence). Losses at the gene ends were 5 bases for V and 2 bases for J; bases not matched to a gene: 3. CDR3 size: 12 residues. Here the CDR3 DNA reads TGTGCCTGGCAGGGACAGACCTACGAGCAGTACTTC. Residues: CAWQGQTYEQYF.

Points on this clonotype: At one end the junction does not follow the germline gene, possibly because of a read error. V usage is TRBV20-1 and J usage is TRBJ2-3; 12 nucleotides match TRBD2. This CDR3 region has 16 residues. CDR1 and CDR2 from the germline V gene are DFQATT and SNEGSKA (reference sequence). The CDR3 coding sequence is TGCAGTGCCCGGGAGACTAGCGGGGGTTACACAGATACGCAGTGTTTT. Residues: CSARETSGGYTDTQCF.

This clonotype appeared many times. This sequence joins TRBV5-6 and TRBJ2-7; 7 bases map to TRBD1. V shed 4 bases and J 3 bases; nucleotides not matched to a gene: 4. CDR3 length: 13 amino acids. Germline V gives CDR1 SGHDT, CDR2 YYEEEE. CDR3 in amino acids: CASSTGDSYEQYF. The CDR3 DNA sequence: TGTGCCAGCAGCACCGGGGACAGCTACGAGCAGTACTTC.

The V call is TRBV27, the J call TRBJ2-3, with TRBD2 identical over 8 bases. The germline V gene has CDR1 MNHEY and CDR2 SMNVEV (reference sequence). The CDR3 totals 16 residues. V was pared by 4 bases and J by 10 bases, with 16 bases of the junction left unmatched. CDR3 in amino acids: CASSSPGTSFGMAQYF. The CDR3 DNA is TGTGCCAGCAGTTCCCCCGGGACTAGTTTTGGTATGGCGCAGTATTTT.

On this clonotype itself: This may stem from a read error, because a much larger clone lies one nucleotide away. This sequence joins TRBV7-9 and TRBJ2-7, with a possible D match to TRBD2 (6 bases). The CDR3 consists of 14 residues. Per the germline V gene, CDR1 is SEHNR and CDR2 is FQNEAQ (reference sequence). The CDR3 protein is CASSMRGAVYAQYF. CDR3 coding DNA: TGTGCCAGCAGCATGCGGGGAGCTGTCTACGCGCAGTACTTC. Complete variable domain (other parts from reference TRBV7-9 and TRBJ2-7): DTGVSQNPRHKITKRGQNVTFRCDPISEHNRLYWYRQTLGQGPEFLTYFQNEAQLEKSRLLSDRFSAERPKGSFSTLEIQRTEQGDSAMYLCASSMRGAVYAQYFGPGTRLTVT.

The V call is TRBV7-6, the J call TRBJ2-2, with 7 bases that match TRBD2. Germline lookup yields CDR1 SGHVS and CDR2 FNYEAQ. V lost 1 base to trimming and J lost 2 bases; unmatched junction nucleotides: 13. The CDR3 extends over 19 amino acids. The CDR3 spells CASSLDHPGAGLNTGELFF. The CDR3 region has the DNA TGTGCCAGCAGCTTAGACCACCCAGGAGCGGGGCTAAACACCGGGGAGCTGTTTTTT.

The chain carries TRBV7-2 and TRBJ2-7; TRBD1 is a possible D gene (6 bases). V gave up 5 bases and J gave up 0 bases, with 14 bases separating them. The germline V gene encodes CDR1 SGHTA and CDR2 FQGNSA. The CDR3 consists of 15 residues. The CDR3 is CASSMRQVSSYEQYF. In nucleotides, the CDR3 is TGTGCCAGCAGCATGCGACAGGTTAGCTCCTACGAGCAGTACTTC.

This clonotype appeared many times. The chain combines TRBV27 with TRBJ2-3; weak D call: TRBD2 (5 bases). This CDR3 is 12 amino acids long. Deletions cut 10 bases from V and 10 bases from J, with 18 bases between. CDR1 and CDR2 from the germline V gene are MNHEY and SMNVEV (reference sequence). This CDR3 reads CATLQTSLAQYF. CDR3 in DNA: TGTGCCACCTTACAAACTAGTCTGGCGCAGTATTTT.

The chain has TRBV20-1 and TRBJ2-6; D unclear. CDR1 is DFQATT, CDR2 SNEGSKA, per germline (reference sequence). This CDR3 spans 15 amino acids. The V end was cut by 0 bases, the J end by 0 bases, with 6 bases between. The CDR3 protein is CSARDGNSGANVLTF. In DNA form, the CDR3 reads TGCAGTGCTAGAGATGGCAACTCTGGGGCCAACGTCCTGACTTTC.

A word on this clonotype: One end of the junction does not line up with germline, which may come from a read error. This chain links TRBV4-3 with TRBJ2-7, with D possibly matching TRBD2 (5 bases). The germline gives CDR1 LGHNA, CDR2 YSLEER. This CDR3 contains 13 residues. The CDR3 region is CASSQDRGYERYF. CDR3 sequence (DNA): TGCGCCAGCAGCCAAGACCGAGGGTACGAGCGGTACTTC.

Note on this clonotype: Possible read error: a much larger clone is one base away. This chain links TRBV10-3 with TRBJ2-3, with D unclear. Germline CDR1 is ENHRY and CDR2 is SYGVKD. V was cut by 2 bases and J by 5 bases, with 11 bases left in between. The CDR3 runs 14 residues. For the CDR3, the DNA is TGTGCCATCAGTGAGACCGGCTACATAGATACGCAGTATTTT. Translated: CAISETGYIDTQYF.

A remark on this clonotype: Compared with germline, one end of the junction differs, possibly owing to a read error. The chain is built from TRBV29-1 and TRBJ2-1; tentatively, D is TRBD1 (5 bases). The CDR3 is made up of 13 amino acids. Germline assignment: CDR1 SQVTM and CDR2 ANQGSEA. The chain's CDR3 is CGVEKDTYNEQFF. The CDR3 DNA reads TGCGGCGTTGAGAAGGACACATACAATGAGCAGTTCTTC.

Concerning this clonotype itself: A much larger clone differs from this one at a single base, so this may be a read error. J is TRBJ1-5 and V is TRBV5-6, with unresolved D. From germline, CDR1 is SGHDT and CDR2 YYEEEE. The germline V and J ends were trimmed by 5 bases and 6 bases, with 15 bases remaining between them. The CDR3 contains 14 residues. Here the CDR3 reads CASRTFGGTQPQHF. The CDR3 DNA sequence: TGTGCCAGCAGAACCTTTGGCGGCACTCAGCCCCAGCATTTT.

This rearrangement joins TRBV19 to TRBJ1-1; D ambiguous. The CDR3 has 12 residues. Trimming removed 5 bases from V and 11 bases from J, with 15 bases in between. Germline V lookup: CDR1 LNHDA, CDR2 SQIVND (reference sequence). CDR3 sequence reads: CASSSRRPAAFF. As DNA, the CDR3 is TGTGCCAGTAGTTCGAGACGCCCCGCGGCTTTCTTT.

This clonotype was detected a few times. The chain employs TRBV27 and TRBJ2-7; the match to TRBD1 covers 12 bases. CDR3 length: 16 amino acids. Losses at the gene ends were 6 bases for V and 5 bases for J; bases not matched to a gene: 11. The germline V gene has CDR1 MNHEY and CDR2 SMNVEV (reference sequence). This CDR3 reads CASSQMGTGGIDEQYF. CDR3 bases: TGTGCCAGCAGCCAGATGGGGACAGGGGGCATCGACGAGCAGTACTTC.

The sample holds many counts of this clonotype. This chain links TRBV7-6 with TRBJ2-3; the D is unclear. The CDR3 is 13 residues long. Trimming removed 5 bases from V and 4 bases from J, with 10 bases in between. Germline CDR1 SGHVS, CDR2 FNYEAQ. The CDR3 sequence: CASSSSPSDTQYF. The DNA for the CDR3 is TGTGCCAGCAGCAGCTCGCCCTCAGATACGCAGTATTTT.

This clonotype was recorded at least ten times. The CDR3 DNA sequence: TGTGCCAGCAGCCCCCCAACGACTGAAGCTTTCTTT. Amino acid sequence: CASSPPTTEAFF. This rearrangement joins TRBV7-9 to TRBJ1-1; no definite D call. The V end was cut by 5 bases, the J end by 5 bases, with 9 bases between. The CDR3 runs 12 residues. From germline, CDR1 is SEHNR and CDR2 FQNEAQ (reference sequence). Supplemented by reference TRBV7-9 and TRBJ1-1, the full variable domain reads DTGVSQNPRHKITKRGQNVTFRCDPISEHNRLYWYRQTLGQGPEFLTYFQNEAQLEKSRLLSDRFSAERPKGSFSTLEIQRTEQGDSAMYLCASSPPTTEAFFGQGTRLTVV.

This clonotype occurred a few times. This rearrangement joins TRBV13 to TRBJ2-4; no definite D call. Germline V gene sequence: CDR1 PRHDT, CDR2 FYEKMQ (reference sequence). V lost 5 bases and J 8 bases, leaving 7 bases between the germline ends. This CDR3 contains 11 residues. In DNA, the CDR3 is TGTGCCAGCAGCCTCACCCACATTCAGTACTTC. Its translation is CASSLTHIQYF.